These 27 T cell receptor beta chains share one sample of origin, sequenced in a study of T cell responses to AZD1222 COVID-19 vaccine. The method was immunoSEQ multiplex PCR; TCRdb's version includes in-frame clones alone and lacks a portion of them. The table includes 160,000 or so clones, about nine tenths detected once. The source material was peripheral blood, sampled on day 0 of AZD1222 vaccination. Every receptor here comes from an adult in good health.

The chain employs TRBV6-5 and TRBJ2-1; D might be TRBD2 (6 bases). This CDR3 has 15 amino acids. Germline values: CDR1 MNHEY, CDR2 SVGAGI. V was pared by 2 bases and J by 0 bases, with 8 bases between. Written as DNA, the CDR3 is TGTGCCAGCAGTTACGGAGGGAGCTCCTACAATGAGCAGTTCTTC. As protein: CASSYGGSSYNEQFF.

J is TRBJ2-7 and V is TRBV6-5; 8 nucleotides line up with TRBD2. This CDR3 has 14 amino acids. V shed 5 bases, J shed 2 bases, and the junction held 5 bases outside the gene matches. Per germline, CDR1 MNHEY and CDR2 SVGAGI. The CDR3 bases are TGTGCCAGCAGTCCCGGACTAGCTACCTACGAGCAGTACTTC. Translation: CASSPGLATYEQYF.

CDR3 sequence reads: CASSGFGSQSGRVILEQFF. CDR3 nucleotide sequence: TGTGCCAGCAGCGGGTTTGGTTCTCAAAGCGGGAGGGTTATTTTGGAGCAGTTCTTC. V and J are TRBV9 and TRBJ2-1; 10 bases are shared with TRBD2. Losses at the gene ends were 3 bases for V and 10 bases for J; bases not matched to a gene: 22. Germline lookup yields CDR1 SGDLS and CDR2 YYNGEE. The CDR3 spans 19 residues.

The chain recombines TRBV4-1 with TRBJ1-6; the D gene is possibly TRBD1 (5 bases). V lost 3 bases, J lost 5 bases, and 20 bases lay in between. Germline V gives CDR1 MGHRA, CDR2 YSYEKL. The CDR3 loop spans 18 amino acids. CDR3 sequence: CASSHQSLGTGNNSPLHF. In nucleotides, the CDR3 is TGCGCCAGCAGCCACCAAAGCTTAGGGACGGGGAATAATTCACCCCTCCACTTT.

The rearrangement links TRBV15 to TRBJ1-4; D perhaps matches TRBD1 (6 bases). Germline loops: CDR1 LNHNV, CDR2 YYDKDF (reference sequence). The CDR3 is 16 amino acids. Trimming removed 0 bases from V and 0 bases from J, with 8 bases in between. The CDR3 sequence is CATSREGASTNEKLFF. DNA for the CDR3: TGTGCCACCAGCAGAGAGGGGGCCTCAACTAATGAAAAACTGTTTTTT.

V is TRBV2 and J is TRBJ2-4; 16 positions match TRBD2. Germline lookup yields CDR1 SNHLY and CDR2 FYNNEI. The CDR3 has 18 residues. V gave up 4 bases and J gave up 7 bases; unmatched junction bases: 10. CDR3 coding DNA: TGTGCCAGCAGTGTTACCGGGACTAGCGGGAGGGGTCTGAACATTCAGTACTTC. Its translation: CASSVTGTSGRGLNIQYF.

This sequence joins TRBV18 and TRBJ2-7; 7 bases match TRBD1. Germline CDR1 and CDR2: KGHSH and LQKENI. Losses at the gene ends were 0 bases for V and 5 bases for J; bases not matched to a gene: 16. The CDR3 sequence is 18 residues long. The CDR3 DNA reads as TGTGCCAGCTCACCACCGAATATTGGACAGGCTACCGTTCACGAGCAGTACTTC. It specifies CASSPPNIGQATVHEQYF. Using reference TRBV18 and TRBJ2-7 for the parts outside the CDR3, the full variable domain is NAGVMQNPRHLVRRRGQEARLRCSPMKGHSHVYWYRQLPEEGLKFMVYLQKENIIDESGMPKERFSAEFPKEGPSILRIQQVVRGDSAAYFCASSPPNIGQATVHEQYFGPGTRLTVT.

This clone was seen more than once but under ten times. The genes are TRBV27 and TRBJ2-4, with 15 bases that match TRBD2. Looked up from germline, CDR1 is MNHEY and CDR2 is SMNVEV (reference sequence). This CDR3 contains 18 residues. V shed 3 bases, J shed 0 bases, and the junction held 3 bases outside the gene matches. The CDR3 bases are TGTGCCAGCAGTTTGGGACTAGCGGGAGGACTAGCCAAAAACATTCAGTACTTC. It is translated as CASSLGLAGGLAKNIQYF.

Comment on this clone: At one boundary the junction diverges from the germline segment, which might be a read error. The J gene is TRBJ1-6, the V gene TRBV28; D may be TRBD1 (5 bases). The CDR3 extends over 18 amino acids. CDR1 and CDR2 (germline): MDHEN, SYDVKM. The CDR3 bases are TGTGCCAGCAGCAGACCTGTCGGGGGACCTTCCTTTAATTCACCCCTCCACTTT. The encoded protein is CASSRPVGGPSFNSPLHF.

V usage is TRBV5-1 and J usage is TRBJ2-5, with 14 bases aligning to TRBD2. After removal of 4 bases from V and 1 base from J, the junction contained 3 bases not matched to a gene. Germline assignment: CDR1 SGHRS and CDR2 YFSETQ. The CDR3 totals 16 residues. The CDR3 bases are TGCGCCAGCAGCCTGGGACTAGCGGGAGCCCAAGAGACCCAGTACTTC. Protein: CASSLGLAGAQETQYF.

The V gene is TRBV5-4, the J gene TRBJ1-4; D gene unclear. The CDR3 has 15 residues. The germline V gene has CDR1 SGHNT and CDR2 YYREEE (reference sequence). The V end was cut by 4 bases, the J end by 7 bases, with 17 bases between. The CDR3 loop reads CASSRNELGFEKLFF. The CDR3 DNA reads as TGTGCCAGCAGCCGGAATGAGCTGGGGTTTGAAAAACTGTTTTTT.

The rearrangement joins TRBV4-1 to TRBJ1-1; D call uncertain. The CDR3 is 13 amino acids. Trimming cost V 3 bases and J 0 bases, with 5 bases left between them. Germline loops: CDR1 MGHRA, CDR2 YSYEKL. CDR3 nucleotides: TGCGCCAGCAGCCAGGTCATGAACACTGAAGCTTTCTTT. Translated: CASSQVMNTEAFF.

This clone came up once. The rearrangement uses TRBV19 and TRBJ1-5, with TRBD1 matching 7 bases. Germline CDR1 is LNHDA and CDR2 is SQIVND (reference sequence). CDR3 length: 14 amino acids. V was clipped by 4 bases and J by 7 bases; unmatched bases: 7. The DNA for the CDR3 is TGTGCCAGTAGTACGACAGGGTCAGGACAGCCCCAGCATTTT. It translates to CASSTTGSGQPQHF.

The V and J genes are TRBV4-1 and TRBJ1-1; D may be TRBD1 (5 bases). The CDR3 has 16 residues. The V gene lost 3 bases and the J gene lost 3 bases, with 17 bases spanning the gap. Germline V gene lookup returns CDR1 MGHRA and CDR2 YSYEKL. CDR3 bases: TGCGCCAGCAGCCACTACACCGGGCAGGGAGACACTGAAGCTTTCTTT. Its translation is CASSHYTGQGDTEAFF.

The CDR3 protein is CASSLGSAGGPEAFF. The CDR3, as DNA: TGTGCCAGCAGTTTAGGGTCGGCAGGAGGGCCTGAAGCTTTCTTT. The V gene is TRBV27, the J gene TRBJ1-1; D is unresolved. The germline V gene encodes CDR1 MNHEY and CDR2 SMNVEV (reference sequence). The V gene lost 2 bases and the J gene lost 6 bases, with 16 bases spanning the gap. This CDR3 spans 15 amino acids.

This chain connects TRBV18 to TRBJ1-4; D unclear. This CDR3 contains 15 residues. The germline CDR1 and CDR2 sequences are KGHSH and LQKENI. Trimming stripped 0 bases from V and 3 bases from J, with 8 bases between. CDR3 bases: TGTGCCAGCTCACCACCCAGCCGTGCTAATGAAAAACTGTTTTTT. Translation gives CASSPPSRANEKLFF.

This chain links TRBV4-3 with TRBJ2-1, with D possibly matching TRBD2 (6 bases). Germline lookup yields CDR1 LGHNA and CDR2 YSLEER. This CDR3 contains 19 residues. V lost 3 bases and J lost 0, with 21 bases in between. This CDR3 reads CASSHREFLKPSSYNEQFF. The CDR3 region has the DNA TGCGCCAGCAGCCACCGGGAGTTTCTAAAACCGAGCTCCTACAATGAGCAGTTCTTC.

This clone came up once. The rearrangement links TRBV12-5 to TRBJ2-2, with unresolved D. Per germline, CDR1 LGHNT and CDR2 FRNRAP. The CDR3 is 14 amino acids. V was cut by 7 bases and J by 7 bases, with 16 bases left in between. Here the CDR3 reads CASAVVVGFGELFF. CDR3 nucleotides: TGTGCTAGTGCCGTCGTCGTGGGTTTCGGGGAGCTGTTTTTT.

This clone came up a few times. The J gene is TRBJ1-3, the V gene TRBV9; 8 bases agree with TRBD1. Trimming cost V 0 bases and J 0 bases; bases outside gene matches: 5. CDR3 length: 17 residues. Germline V CDR1 and CDR2: SGDLS, YYNGEE. CDR3 residues: CASSVGGTGPSGNTIYF. CDR3 DNA: TGTGCCAGCAGCGTAGGGGGGACAGGTCCCTCTGGAAACACCATATATTTT.

The V call is TRBV29-1, the J call TRBJ2-1; D could derive from TRBD1 or TRBD2 (5 bases each). Germline V gives CDR1 SQVTM, CDR2 ANQGSEA. The CDR3 has 17 residues. The V end was cut by 1 base, the J end by 0 bases, with 16 bases between. The CDR3: CSVEVARDGSSYNEQFF. The CDR3 coding sequence is TGCAGCGTTGAAGTGGCCCGGGACGGAAGCTCCTACAATGAGCAGTTCTTC.

The V call is TRBV6-2 or TRBV6-3, the J call TRBJ2-7; 7 bases are shared with TRBD2. Unmatched junction bases numbered 13, after V lost 0 bases and J lost 2 bases. From germline, CDR1 is MNHEY and CDR2 SVGEGT. The CDR3 is 18 amino acids. This chain's CDR3 is CASSYSNPSGTRAYEQYF. For the CDR3, the DNA is TGTGCCAGCAGTTACTCGAACCCAAGCGGGACGCGGGCCTACGAGCAGTACTTC.

This clone showed up just a few times. In DNA form, the CDR3 reads TGTGCCAGCAGCCCGTTCGACAGGGCCGAAGAACAGCCCCAGCATTTT. Protein product: CASSPFDRAEEQPQHF. The J gene is TRBJ1-5, the V gene TRBV5-6; 7 bases line up with TRBD1. The CDR3 totals 16 residues. V gave up 4 bases and J gave up 7 bases; unmatched junction bases: 14. Germline V gene lookup returns CDR1 SGHDT and CDR2 YYEEEE.

This clone was observed a handful of times. V and J are TRBV5-1 and TRBJ1-4, with D perhaps TRBD1 (5 bases). Germline-derived CDR1 and CDR2 are SGHRS and YFSETQ. The V and J ends lost 5 bases and 8 bases respectively, with 10 bases between them. The CDR3 sequence is 12 residues long. CDR3 sequence (DNA): TGCGCCAGCAGGCGGGGCGAAGAAAAACTGTTTTTT. Its translation is CASRRGEEKLFF.

This clone was counted a single time. The V call is TRBV20-1, the J call TRBJ2-1, with D perhaps TRBD1 or TRBD2 (5 bases each). Germline CDR1 and CDR2: DFQATT and SNEGSKA (reference sequence). The V end was cut by 3 bases, the J end by 11 bases, with 11 bases between. This CDR3 has 11 residues. CDR3 residues: CSARGDVKQFF. CDR3 nucleotides: TGCAGTGCTAGGGGGGACGTTAAGCAGTTCTTC.

The chain joins TRBV12-3 or TRBV12-4 to TRBJ1-1, with unresolved D. The CDR3 loop spans 12 amino acids. Trimming cost V 6 bases and J 5 bases, with 10 bases left between them. CDR3 region: CASRSLETEAFF. The DNA for the CDR3 is TGTGCCAGCAGATCACTTGAGACTGAAGCTTTCTTT.

The chain carries TRBV29-1 and TRBJ2-4, with TRBD2 as a possible D gene (6 bases). CDR1 SQVTM and CDR2 ANQGSEA come from the germline V gene. V lost 4 bases to trimming and J lost 6 bases, with 13 bases between them. CDR3 length: 13 amino acids. This CDR3 is CSVVGLGGNIQYF. The CDR3 bases are TGCAGCGTTGTCGGGCTGGGGGGAAACATTCAGTACTTC.

The chain combines TRBV6-4 with TRBJ1-1, with D perhaps TRBD1 (6 bases). This CDR3 has 14 residues. CDR1 and CDR2 from the germline V gene are MRHNA and SNTAGT. V lost 4 bases and J lost 1, with 10 bases in between. CDR3 region: CASSADSGNTEAFF. Written as DNA, the CDR3 is TGTGCCAGCAGTGCGGACAGTGGGAACACTGAAGCTTTCTTT.